The sequence of this T cell receptor beta chain was determined in a study of T cells after yellow fever vaccination. At least ten counts were recorded for this clonotype. One entry per CDR3 protein results from TCRdb running MiXCR on the 5' RACE reads. The data hold around 310,000 distinct CDR3 sequences, with over 8% observed a single time. Trimming stripped 3 bases from V and 1 base from J, with 9 bases between. The CDR3 length is 14 residues. The chain recombines TRBV12-3 or TRBV12-4 with TRBJ1-2; perhaps TRBD1 as D (5 bases). Sequenced here: PBMCs, sampled on the day of the first yellow fever vaccination. This clonotype was obtained from a man between 18 and 35 years old who received the YFV17D yellow fever vaccine. The CDR3 reads CASSFGTDNYGYTF. The CDR3 coding sequence is TGTGCCAGCAGTTTCGGGACGGATAACTATGGCTACACCTTC.